Presented here are 14 T cell receptor beta chains from one specimen sequenced in a study of T cell responses to AZD1222 COVID-19 vaccine. Sequenced by immunoSEQ multiplex PCR; TCRdb stores in-frame clones only, minus some. The data show 150,000 to 200,000 clones, 90% to 95% seen once. The starting material was peripheral blood, obtained on day 0 of AZD1222 vaccination. The receptors were gathered from an adult in good health.

CDR3 DNA: TGTGCCAGCAGTTACTCACCAGCCAATAATTCACCCCTCCACTTT. Translating gives CASSYSPANNSPLHF. The rearrangement joins TRBV6-5 to TRBJ1-6; D remains unclear. The germline V and J ends were trimmed by 0 bases and 5 bases, with 8 bases remaining between them. This CDR3 has 15 amino acids. CDR1 MNHEY and CDR2 SVGAGI come from the germline V gene.

This clone was seen once. The chain combines TRBV3-1 (or the pseudogene TRBV3-2) with TRBJ1-5; possible D gene TRBD1, 5 bases. Trimming removed 1 base from V and 2 bases from J, with 12 bases in between. CDR3 length equals 16 residues. Germline V gives CDR1 LGHDT, CDR2 YNNKEL (reference sequence). In nucleotides, the CDR3 is TGTGCCAGCAGCCAAGGACCTGGGGGAGGCAATCAGCCCCAGCATTTT. Translated: CASSQGPGGGNQPQHF.

V and J are TRBV6-5 and TRBJ2-7, with 9 bases aligning to TRBD2. The CDR3 has 15 residues. Trimming at V came to 2 bases and at J to 2 bases, leaving 4 bases not matched to a gene. Per the germline V gene, CDR1 is MNHEY and CDR2 is SVGAGI. CDR3 sequence reads: CASSYESSGAYEQYF. The CDR3 DNA reads TGTGCCAGCAGTTACGAGTCTAGCGGGGCCTACGAGCAGTACTTC.

CDR3 amino acids: CASSSRTQTYSGNTIYF. CDR3 coding DNA: TGTGCCAGCAGCTCCCGAACTCAGACCTACTCTGGAAACACCATATATTTT. The rearrangement links TRBV5-6 to TRBJ1-3; the D is unclear. The CDR3 is 17 amino acids. Germline-derived CDR1 and CDR2 are SGHDT and YYEEEE. The germline V and J ends were trimmed by 3 bases and 0 bases, with 16 bases remaining between them.

This clone was seen once. The chain links TRBV6-2 or TRBV6-3 to TRBJ2-1; 13 bases are a match to TRBD2. Germline-derived CDR1 and CDR2 are MNHEY and SVGEGT. J was trimmed by 8 bases and V by 3 bases; bases with no gene match: 7. The CDR3 contains 16 residues. In DNA form, the CDR3 reads TGTGCCAGCAGTTATGGACTAGCGGGAGTGGTAGATGAGCAGTTCTTC. It yields the protein CASSYGLAGVVDEQFF.

The chain joins TRBV12-2 to TRBJ1-3. TRBV12-2 is marked as a pseudogene. The CDR3 is 19 residues long. For the CDR3, the DNA is TGTGCAAGTCGACGGGGGTTACGTAGGGGTCTGCGGGCTGGAAACACCATATATTTT. Translating gives CASRRGLRRGLRAGNTIYF.

CDR3 sequence: CASSAFGRANYGYTF. Here the CDR3 DNA reads TGTGCCAGCAGTGCTTTTGGCCGAGCTAACTATGGCTACACCTTC. The rearrangement links TRBV2 to TRBJ1-2, with D unclear. Germline assignment: CDR1 SNHLY and CDR2 FYNNEI. The CDR3 consists of 15 residues. Trimming removed 4 bases at V and 0 bases at J, with 12 bases between.

The chain has TRBV28 and TRBJ2-2; 9 nucleotides match TRBD1. Losses at the gene ends were 7 bases for V and 5 bases for J; bases not matched to a gene: 11. This CDR3 region has 16 residues. Germline lookup yields CDR1 MDHEN and CDR2 SYDVKM. In nucleotides, the CDR3 is TGTGCCAGCACCAGGGACAGGGTATGGTTAACCGGGGAGCTGTTTTTT. Its protein product is CASTRDRVWLTGELFF.

The chain recombines TRBV27 with TRBJ2-7; a possible D gene is TRBD1 (5 bases). The V gene's germline CDR1 is MNHEY and CDR2 SMNVEV (reference sequence). V dropped 0 bases and J dropped 2 bases, with 14 bases sitting between them. CDR3 size: 16 residues. CDR3 sequence (DNA): TGTGCCAGCAGTTTATCGAAAGGACACGGTCCCTACGAGCAGTACTTC. Amino acids: CASSLSKGHGPYEQYF.

This CDR3 is CASSLRGQRHLNTEAFF. CDR3 nucleotides: TGTGCCAGCAGCTTAAGGGGACAGAGGCACTTGAACACTGAAGCTTTCTTT. The chain is built from TRBV7-9 and TRBJ1-1, with 7 bases lining up with TRBD1. There are 17 residues in the CDR3. Germline lookup yields CDR1 SEHNR and CDR2 FQNEAQ (reference sequence). The trim removed 2 bases at V and 0 bases at J, leaving 9 bases unmatched.

V and J are TRBV7-2 and TRBJ2-7; TRBD2 matches 10 bases. The CDR3 spans 16 residues. J lost 2 bases, V lost 3 bases, and 7 bases had no gene match. Germline V gene lookup returns CDR1 SGHTA and CDR2 FQGNSA. CDR3 protein: CASSFNKRGGTYEQYF. CDR3 DNA sequence: TGTGCCAGCAGCTTCAATAAGCGGGGGGGAACCTACGAGCAGTACTTC.

J is TRBJ1-2 and V is TRBV15, with 7 bases aligning to TRBD1. From germline, CDR1 is LNHNV and CDR2 YYDKDF (reference sequence). J was trimmed by 8 bases and V by 0 bases; bases with no gene match: 9. The CDR3 runs 15 residues. The CDR3 DNA follows: TGTGCCACCAGCAGAGAAGGGGGCAGACGGGGCGGCTACACCTTC. Translated, it gives CATSREGGRRGGYTF.

The chain combines TRBV18 with TRBJ2-1, with 8 positions matching TRBD2. The V segment lost 3 bases and the J segment 3 bases; nucleotides outside the gene matches: 4. The CDR3 extends over 15 amino acids. Germline CDR1 KGHSH, CDR2 LQKENI. CDR3 in DNA: TGTGCCAGCTCACCCGGTAGCGGGGTCTACAATGAGCAGTTCTTC. This encodes CASSPGSGVYNEQFF.

CDR3 region: CASSLNEATIYF. CDR3 in DNA: TGTGCCAGCAGCTTAAACGAGGCCACCATATATTTT. The J gene is TRBJ1-3, the V gene TRBV7-9; no definite D call. Germline V gene data show CDR1 as SEHNR and CDR2 as FQNEAQ (reference sequence). V dropped 2 bases and J dropped 9 bases, with 8 bases sitting between them. The CDR3 has 12 amino acids.